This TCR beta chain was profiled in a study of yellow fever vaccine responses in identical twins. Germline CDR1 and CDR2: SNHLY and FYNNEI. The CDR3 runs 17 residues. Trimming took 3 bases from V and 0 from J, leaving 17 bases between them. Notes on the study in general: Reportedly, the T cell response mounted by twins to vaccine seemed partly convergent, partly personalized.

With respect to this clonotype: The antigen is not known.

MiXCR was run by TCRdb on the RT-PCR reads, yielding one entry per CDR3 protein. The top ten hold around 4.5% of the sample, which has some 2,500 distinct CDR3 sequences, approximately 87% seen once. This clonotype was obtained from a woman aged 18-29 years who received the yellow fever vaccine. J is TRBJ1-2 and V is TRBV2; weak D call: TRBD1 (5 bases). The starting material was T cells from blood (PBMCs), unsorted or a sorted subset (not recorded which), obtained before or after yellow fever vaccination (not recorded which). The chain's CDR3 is CASSEGLWTPANYGYTF. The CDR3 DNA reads TGTGCCAGCAGTGAGGGGTTATGGACACCCGCTAACTATGGCTACACCTTC.